This TCR beta chain was sequenced in a study of stem cell transplantation in POMP-related autoinflammatory disease. As for the study in general: The study hypothesized thymoproteasome defects skew the TRB repertoire via impaired CD8+ selection. Before transplant: CD4+ naive skewing, low CD8+ proportions, reduced cytokine secretion.

Study-level findings and limits: A trend toward lower repertoire diversity and greater clonality appeared in every analyzed T-cell subset of PRAID patients. Patients with PRAID showed a restricted number of unique TRB V-J gene pairings.

Points on this clone: What it binds is not known.

Produced via immunoSEQ multiplex PCR; TCRdb's table is partial and in-frame only. The table includes tens of thousands of clones, approximately 91% detected once. This TCR came from a human patient with POMP-related autoinflammation and immune dysregulation (PRAID). A subset of T cells may come from the graft donor. The source material was CD4+ T cells from PBMCs, sampled after stem cell transplantation.

This chain's CDR3 is CASRRGYTEAFF. The CDR3 DNA sequence: TGTGCGTCAAGGAGGGGCTATACTGAAGCTTTCTTT. The genes are TRBV6-5 and TRBJ1-1; a weak D match, TRBD1 (5 bases). From germline, CDR1 is MNHEY and CDR2 SVGAGI. The CDR3 is 12 amino acids.